A selection of T cell receptor beta chains follows, all from one sample in a study of blood T cell repertoires in COVID-19. Data came from immunoSEQ multiplex PCR; TCRdb stores just in-frame clones and leaves some out. The profile covers nearly 80,000 clones, with approximately 90% appearing a single time and less than 0.85% taken by the ten largest. Specimen: peripheral blood. These receptors were collected from a woman older than 75 with acute or convalescent COVID-19. Each CDR3 is given with its conserved first and last residue. The D gene is left open where the match is weak. A row's size may be missing; if present it is once, few, many or a size class.

>TRBD1|TRBV5-1|few|TRBJ2-7
CASSLNRGLDHEQYF
TGCGCCAGCAGCTTAAACAGGGGGCTGGACCACGAGCAGTACTTC
>-|TRBV18|-|TRBJ1-2
CASSPSNSGGRNYGYTF
TGTGCCAGCTCACCAAGTAATTCGGGGGGGCGAAACTATGGCTACACCTTC
>TRBD1|TRBV4-2|-|TRBJ1-4
CASSRDRAVANEKLFF
TGTGCCAGCAGCCGAGACAGGGCTGTGGCTAATGAAAAACTGTTTTTT
>-|TRBV12-2|-|TRBJ2-7
CASRENRDAYYEQYF
TGTGCAAGTCGCGAGAACAGGGACGCTTACTACGAGCAGTACTTC
>TRBD2|TRBV7-3|-|TRBJ2-1
CASSLVLAGVNEQFF
TGTGCCAGCAGCTTAGTCCTAGCGGGAGTTAATGAGCAGTTCTTC
>TRBD2|TRBV19|-|TRBJ2-1
CASSIGSSGRATGYNEQFF
TGTGCCAGTAGTATTGGGTCCAGCGGGAGGGCCACGGGGTACAATGAGCAGTTCTTC
>-|TRBV19|few|TRBJ1-5
CASSPRTGQQPQHF
TGTGCCAGTAGTCCCCGGACGGGACAACAGCCCCAGCATTTT
>-|TRBV5-1|-|TRBJ2-1
CASSLSLANEQFF
TGCGCCAGCAGCTTATCACTAGCTAATGAGCAGTTCTTC
>-|TRBV7-2|-|TRBJ1-1
CASSSDRPGMNTEAFF
TGTGCCAGCAGCTCCGACAGGCCTGGAATGAACACTGAAGCTTTCTTT
>-|TRBV7-8|-|TRBJ1-2
CASSRIIQGGGYGYTF
TGTGCCAGCAGCCGAATCATCCAGGGAGGAGGCTATGGCTACACCTTC
>-|TRBV9|-|TRBJ2-7
CASSVATRTGEQYF
TGTGCCAGCAGCGTAGCGACCCGAACAGGCGAGCAGTACTTC
>TRBD2|TRBV6-5|-|TRBJ2-3
CASSYHGRGATDTQYF
TGTGCCAGCAGTTACCATGGGCGGGGGGCTACAGATACGCAGTATTTT
>TRBD2|TRBV4-1|-|TRBJ2-5
CASSQGLLAGGPSGETQYF
TGCGCCAGCAGCCAAGGATTGCTAGCGGGGGGCCCCAGTGGAGAGACCCAGTACTTC
>TRBD2|TRBV19|-|TRBJ2-1
CASSLPGAGVYNEQFF
TGTGCCAGTAGTCTCCCCGGAGCGGGAGTATACAATGAGCAGTTCTTC
>-|TRBV7-9|-|TRBJ2-5
CASSFAGSQETQYF
TGTGCCAGCAGCTTTGCGGGGAGTCAAGAGACCCAGTACTTC
>TRBD2|TRBV7-6|-|TRBJ2-1
CASSKRMLAGDEQFF
TGTGCCAGCAGTAAACGGATGTTAGCGGGCGATGAGCAGTTCTTC
>-|TRBV24-1|-|TRBJ1-2
CATSDRQNYGYTF
TGTGCCACCAGTGATCGACAGAACTATGGCTACACCTTC
>TRBD1|TRBV5-1|-|TRBJ2-1
CASSLGQGVDEQFF
TGCGCCAGCAGCTTGGGACAGGGCGTGGATGAGCAGTTCTTC
>-|TRBV5-1|-|TRBJ1-3
CASSLSPGGSGNTIYF
TGCGCCAGCAGCTTATCTCCAGGTGGCTCTGGAAACACCATATATTTT
>-|TRBV4-3|once|TRBJ2-1
CASSQDLTGKGNEQFF
TGCGCCAGCAGCCAAGATTTAACAGGTAAAGGCAATGAGCAGTTCTTC
>TRBD2|TRBV7-3|-|TRBJ2-1
CASSPTGAGVSYNEQFF
TGTGCCAGCAGCCCGACGGGCGCGGGAGTCTCCTACAATGAGCAGTTCTTC
>TRBD1|TRBV4-2|-|TRBJ2-7
CASSQVQGYPGGQTYEQYF
TGTGCCAGCAGCCAAGTTCAAGGTTACCCAGGGGGACAAACCTACGAGCAGTACTTC
>-|TRBV5-4|few|TRBJ2-5
CASSWRDQETQYF
TGTGCCAGCAGCTGGAGGGACCAAGAGACCCAGTACTTC
>-|TRBV27|-|TRBJ1-2
CASSLFGEAGGYTF
TGTGCCAGCAGTTTATTCGGGGAGGCGGGAGGCTACACCTTC
>TRBD1|TRBV28|-|TRBJ1-5
CASSPRGTGNNQPQHF
TGTGCCAGCAGCCCGAGGGGGACAGGGAACAATCAGCCCCAGCATTTT
>-|TRBV6-5|once|TRBJ1-2
CASRKIRENYGYTF
TGTGCCAGCAGGAAAATCAGGGAAAACTATGGCTACACCTTC
>TRBD1|TRBV6-6|-|TRBJ1-2
CASSAGQDYGYTF
TGTGCCAGCAGTGCGGGACAGGATTATGGCTACACCTTC
>-|TRBV6-5|few|TRBJ1-5
CASISTNNQPQHF
TGTGCCAGCATAAGCACCAACAATCAGCCCCAGCATTTT
>TRBD2|TRBV7-6|-|TRBJ2-5
CASSLAEASGSIQETQYF
TGTGCCAGCAGCTTAGCAGAGGCTAGCGGGAGTATCCAAGAGACCCAGTACTTC
>-|TRBV20-1|-|TRBJ1-5
CSASLYRAGISNQPQHF
TGCAGTGCTAGTTTGTACCGGGCGGGGATCAGCAATCAGCCCCAGCATTTT